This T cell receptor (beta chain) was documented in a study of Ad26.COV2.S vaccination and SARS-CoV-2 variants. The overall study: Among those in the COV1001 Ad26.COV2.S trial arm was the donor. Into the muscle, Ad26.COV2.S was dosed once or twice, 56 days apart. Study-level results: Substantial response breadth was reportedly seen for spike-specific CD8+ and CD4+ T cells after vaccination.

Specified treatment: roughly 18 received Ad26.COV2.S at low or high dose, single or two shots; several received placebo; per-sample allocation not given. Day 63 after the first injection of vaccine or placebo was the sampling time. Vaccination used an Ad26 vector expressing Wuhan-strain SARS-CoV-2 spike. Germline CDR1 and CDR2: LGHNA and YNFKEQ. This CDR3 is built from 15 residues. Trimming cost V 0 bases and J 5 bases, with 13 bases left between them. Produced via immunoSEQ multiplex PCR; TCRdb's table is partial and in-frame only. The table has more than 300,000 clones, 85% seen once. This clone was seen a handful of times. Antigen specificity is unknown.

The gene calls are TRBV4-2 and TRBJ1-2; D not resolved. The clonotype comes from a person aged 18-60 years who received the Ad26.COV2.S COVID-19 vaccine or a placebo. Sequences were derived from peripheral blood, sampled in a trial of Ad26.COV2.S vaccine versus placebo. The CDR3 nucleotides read TGTGCCAGCAGCCAAGACGAGGAGGGTTCATATGGCTACACCTTC. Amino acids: CASSQDEEGSYGYTF.